Presented here are 14 T cell receptor beta chains from one specimen sequenced in a study of cytomegalovirus exposure and HLA in healthy donors. Vbeta (60) and Jbeta (13) primers were used in the PCR. Here immunoSEQ multiplex PCR was the method, and the copy in TCRdb shows in-frame clones only, minus some. Of some 120,000 clones detected, around 85% appear once; the ten largest clones hold 4%. Source material: PBMCs. The receptors derive from a man between 18 and 29 years old in good health and CMV-seropositive.

The rearrangement links TRBV30 to TRBJ1-5, with TRBD1 matching over 7 bases. The V and J ends lost 0 bases and 4 bases, in that order; junction bases with no gene match: 6. CDR1 is GTSNPN and CDR2 is SVGIG in the germline V gene (reference sequence). The CDR3 is 15 residues long. This CDR3 reads CAWSVPGQLNQPQHF. The CDR3 nucleotides read TGTGCCTGGAGTGTACCGGGACAGCTAAATCAGCCCCAGCATTTT.

The table lists this clone with a count of one. The genes are TRBV5-6 and TRBJ2-5, with D maybe TRBD2 (5 bases). Deletions cut 0 bases from V and 5 bases from J, with 14 bases between. Germline V gene data show CDR1 as SGHDT and CDR2 as YYEEEE. The CDR3 has 15 amino acids. CDR3 sequence: CASSLVGSSLETQYF. In DNA form, the CDR3 reads TGTGCCAGCAGCTTGGTGGGGAGCTCCTTGGAGACCCAGTACTTC.

The genes are TRBV6-1 and TRBJ2-5; D might be TRBD2 (5 bases). Germline V gives CDR1 MNHNS, CDR2 SASEGT. There are 14 residues in the CDR3. V was shortened by 0 bases and J by 7 bases, with 12 bases between the two germline ends. The CDR3 region has the DNA TGTGCCAGCAGTGAAGCGGATTACGGGGTGACCCAGTACTTC. Protein sequence: CASSEADYGVTQYF.

The CDR3 is CASSFGQTNQPQHF. The CDR3, as DNA: TGTGCCAGTAGTTTTGGACAGACAAATCAGCCCCAGCATTTT. This rearrangement joins TRBV19 to TRBJ1-5; TRBD1 might be the D (6 bases). Deletions cut 5 bases from V and 4 bases from J, with 12 bases between. Germline assignment: CDR1 LNHDA and CDR2 SQIVND (reference sequence). This CDR3 contains 14 residues.

V usage is TRBV27 and J usage is TRBJ1-2; 7 bases map to TRBD1. V was pared by 0 bases and J by 2 bases, with 0 bases of the junction left unmatched. Germline V gene data show CDR1 as MNHEY and CDR2 as SMNVEV (reference sequence). This CDR3 is built from 14 residues. The CDR3 coding sequence is TGTGCCAGCAGTTTATCGGACAGGAACTATGGCTACACCTTC. It codes for CASSLSDRNYGYTF.

CDR3 sequence (DNA): TGTGCCAGCAACCCCGCCCGGGGGGGGGATACGCAGTATTTT. It is translated as CASNPARGGDTQYF. This sequence joins TRBV7-9 and TRBJ2-3; the match to TRBD2 covers 8 bases. The germline gives CDR1 SEHNR, CDR2 FQNEAQ (reference sequence). The V and J ends lost 7 bases and 6 bases, in that order; junction bases with no gene match: 9. The length of the CDR3 is 14 residues.

The gene calls are TRBV4-3 and TRBJ1-6; D possibly corresponds to TRBD1 (5 bases). Germline CDR1 reads LGHNA; CDR2 reads YSLEER. V lost 1 base and J 9 bases, leaving 16 bases between the germline ends. The CDR3 totals 16 residues. The CDR3 DNA follows: TGCGCCAGCAGCCAAGCGGCCGTGGCCGGGGGTTCACCCCTCCACTTT. This gives the protein CASSQAAVAGGSPLHF.

This chain uses TRBV7-9 with TRBJ2-1; 14 bases fit TRBD2. This CDR3 is 17 amino acids long. In germline, CDR1 is SEHNR, CDR2 FQNEAQ (reference sequence). With 2 bases clipped from V and 9 bases from J, the junction kept 9 bases outside the gene matches. As DNA, the CDR3 is TGTGCCAGCAGCTTAAATTTGGGGACTAGCGGGAGCGCTGAGCAGTTCTTC. Translation: CASSLNLGTSGSAEQFF.

This sequence joins TRBV10-2 and TRBJ2-1, with D perhaps TRBD2 (6 bases). V was cut by 6 bases and J by 8 bases, with 17 bases left in between. This CDR3 region has 14 residues. CDR1 is WSHSY, CDR2 SAAADI, per germline. The CDR3 protein is CASRERVTADEQFF. The CDR3 nucleotides read TGCGCCAGCAGAGAGCGGGTGACGGCGGATGAGCAGTTCTTC.

This clone was seen only once. This rearrangement joins TRBV10-3 to TRBJ2-7; TRBD2 aligns across 11 bases. Germline loops: CDR1 ENHRY, CDR2 SYGVKD. The CDR3 covers 16 residues. The J segment lost 1 base and the V segment lost 3 bases, leaving 5 bases of the junction unmatched. This CDR3 is CAISDPSGRYSYEQYF. In DNA, the CDR3 is TGTGCCATCAGTGATCCTAGCGGGAGGTATTCCTACGAGCAGTACTTC.

The chain recombines TRBV5-1 with TRBJ2-5; the D is unclear. V shed 0 bases and J shed 4 bases, with 13 bases lying between them. Germline values: CDR1 SGHRS, CDR2 YFSETQ. The CDR3 runs to 15 residues. The CDR3, as DNA: TGCGCCAGCAGCTTGGTGACTTCTGGGTTAGAGACCCAGTACTTC. Amino acid sequence: CASSLVTSGLETQYF. Variable domain in full (rest from reference TRBV5-1 and TRBJ2-5): KAGVTQTPRYLIKTRGQQVTLSCSPISGHRSVSWYQQTPGQGLQFLFEYFSETQRNKGNFPGRFSGRQFSNSRSEMNVSTLELGDSALYLCASSLVTSGLETQYFGPGTRLLVL.

This chain uses TRBV5-5 with TRBJ2-5; TRBD2 aligns across 15 bases. Germline CDR1 SGHKS, CDR2 YYEKEE (reference sequence). J was trimmed by 5 bases and V by 4 bases; bases with no gene match: 3. This CDR3 is built from 15 residues. The CDR3 is CASSAGLAGGETQYF. The CDR3 region has the DNA TGTGCCAGCAGCGCGGGACTAGCGGGGGGCGAGACCCAGTACTTC.

The rearrangement joins TRBV14 to TRBJ1-2; TRBD1 might be the D (6 bases). The CDR3 extends over 13 amino acids. Germline V gene lookup returns CDR1 SGHDN and CDR2 FVKESK. With 2 bases removed from V and 8 bases from J, the gap between germline ends came to 12 bases. CDR3 nucleotide sequence: TGTGCCAGCAGCCAACGACAGGTTCGGGGCTACACCTTC. This encodes CASSQRQVRGYTF.

This clone was found a few times. The chain uses TRBV6-5 and TRBJ1-1; no firm D call. The CDR3 contains 13 residues. V lost 6 bases, J lost 2 bases, and 10 bases lay in between. Germline CDR1 reads MNHEY; CDR2 reads SVGAGI. The CDR3: CASRWGVNTEAFF. For the CDR3, the DNA is TGTGCCAGCAGATGGGGAGTAAACACTGAAGCTTTCTTT.